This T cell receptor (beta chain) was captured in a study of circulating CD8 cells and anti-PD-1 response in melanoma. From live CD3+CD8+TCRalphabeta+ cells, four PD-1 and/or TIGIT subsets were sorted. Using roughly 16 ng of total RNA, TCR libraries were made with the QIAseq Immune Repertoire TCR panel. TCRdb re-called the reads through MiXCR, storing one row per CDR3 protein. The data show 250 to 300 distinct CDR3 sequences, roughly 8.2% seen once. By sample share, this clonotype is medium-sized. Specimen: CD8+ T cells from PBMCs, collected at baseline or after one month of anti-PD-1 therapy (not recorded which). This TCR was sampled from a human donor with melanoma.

CDR3 region: CASEGNSGIEETQYF. In DNA form, the CDR3 reads TGTGCCAGCGAGGGGAATAGCGGGATTGAAGAGACCCAGTACTTC. J is TRBJ2-5 and V is TRBV11-2, with 8 bases aligning to TRBD2. The CDR3 has 15 residues. V lost 8 bases, J lost 3 bases, and 11 bases stayed unmatched. Germline V lookup: CDR1 SGHAT, CDR2 FQNNGV. Combining the CDR3 with reference TRBV11-2 and TRBJ2-5 gives the whole variable domain EAGVAQSPRYKIIEKRQSVAFWCNPISGHATLYWYQQILGQGPKLLIQFQNNGVVDDSQLPKDRFSAERLKGVDSTLKIQPAKLEDSAVYLCASEGNSGIEETQYFGPGTRLLVL.